The sequence of this T cell receptor (beta chain) was determined in a study of shared clonotypes between healthy human individuals. Study findings and constraints: Naive subsets tended to show greater estimated richness than memory subsets. The sharing of about 5.3% of naive CD4 clonotypes was seen across several donors.

Germline V lookup: CDR1 MNHEY, CDR2 SVGAGI. Trimming left V 0 bases short and J 4 bases short, with 9 bases between. The CDR3 totals 14 residues. Sorted-subset replicate PCRs used roughly 220 ng DNA, roughly 28,000 T cell genomes. Profiling relied on immunoSEQ multiplex PCR, and the TCRdb table lists in-frame clones only, not all of them. Among approximately 2,000,000 clones listed, 93% were seen once. CD45RO negativity and positive selection for CCR7 defined naive CD8 cells, a population that excluded terminally differentiated effector memory CD45RA+ cells. For this clone: Its antigen is still unknown. This specimen includes other DNA sequences encoding the same CDR3.

The clonotype comes from a man aged 18 to 30 in good health. Some clones in this sample may be carry-over from other donors' samples. The rearrangement joins TRBV6-5 to TRBJ1-2, with D hard to call. The sample comprised naive CD8+ T cells from PBMCs. In nucleotides, the CDR3 is TGTGCCAGCAGTTACTCCGGGGTCTCCTATGGCTACACCTTC. Translation: CASSYSGVSYGYTF.